This section outlines one T cell receptor (beta chain) sequence together with its context. As yet, its antigen is unknown. At one of its ends the junction is not consistent with the germline gene, which may arise from a read error. Starting material of 500 to 600 ng total RNA yielded TCR beta cDNA via a constant-region primer. Employing slightly modified ARM-PCR, three nested multiplex PCR rounds were run, and these gave rise to the TCR beta libraries. The first two PCR rounds used TRBV1-TRBV30 primers with a Cbeta primer, around 10 cycles each. TCRdb reprocessed the multiplex PCR reads with MiXCR, giving one entry per CDR3 protein. The repertoire holds 150,000 to 200,000 distinct CDR3 sequences, with over 80% as singletons. This sample is drawn from a study of tumor-infiltrating lymphocytes in primary liver carcinoma. General study findings and limits: Tumor top-250-clone fractions significantly exceeded those of blood (p = 0.039).

Germline lookup yields CDR1 LNHDA and CDR2 SQIVND (reference sequence). The CDR3 consists of 14 residues. DNA and RNA were both co-extracted from 20-30 mg of bulk tissue that had not been sorted. The material sequenced was tumor tissue from primary liver carcinoma. The source is a man aged 40-55 years with primary liver carcinoma and hepatitis B virus infection. The genes are TRBV19 and TRBJ2-7; no clear D gene. CDR3 coding DNA: TGTGCCAGTTCATCGTCCCTTAGCTCCTACGAGCTGTACTTC. Translating gives CASSSSLSSYELYF. Combining the CDR3 with reference TRBV19 and TRBJ2-7 gives the whole variable domain DGGITQSPKYLFRKEGQNVTLSCEQNLNHDAMYWYRQDPGQGLRLIYYSQIVNDFQKGDIAEGYSVSREKKESFPLTVTSAQKNPTAFYLCASSSSLSSYELYFGPGTRLTVT.